This passage covers 21 T cell receptor beta chains from one sample sequenced in a study of PD-1 blockade in classical Hodgkin lymphoma (dated by TCRdb to between 2020 and 2021). Library prep was done by the immunoSEQ multiplex PCR assay. Imported from immuneACCESS, the table was reduced by TCRdb to in-frame sequences with V and J called. These copies leave out some clones; in studies compared against another copy, an unresolved V gene accounts for under half, and the cause of the remainder is not known. The sample table contains about 99,000 clones; only one count was recorded for approximately 80% of them. The top ten clonotypes cover roughly 15% of the sample. This specimen's time point label, interpreted: cycle 2 day 1 (C2D1) of nivolumab. Relapse after autologous stem cell transplantation had occurred in all trial patients, and cohorts A, B and C were distinguished by prior brentuximab vedotin exposure.

This sample comprised peripheral blood mononuclear cells (PBMCs), obtained before the second cycle of nivolumab. The source of these receptors is a human donor with classical Hodgkin lymphoma.

This clone turned up a few times. The J gene is TRBJ2-5, the V gene TRBV5-1; 8 nucleotides match TRBD2. The V gene's germline CDR1 is SGHRS and CDR2 YFSETQ. V gave up 3 bases and J gave up 4 bases; unmatched junction bases: 2. This CDR3 has 13 amino acids. The CDR3 DNA reads as TGCGCCAGCAGCTCCACTAGCGGAGAGACCCAGTACTTC. The encoded protein is CASSSTSGETQYF.

The chain links TRBV11-2 to TRBJ2-7; the D gene is possibly TRBD2 (6 bases). This CDR3 has 15 amino acids. Trimming stripped 3 bases from V and 0 bases from J, with 12 bases between. Looked up from germline, CDR1 is SGHAT and CDR2 is FQNNGV. CDR3 protein: CASSFFRTNSYEQYF. CDR3 DNA sequence: TGTGCCAGCAGCTTTTTTAGGACTAACTCCTACGAGCAGTACTTC. The full variable domain, rest sourced from reference TRBV11-2 and TRBJ2-7, is EAGVAQSPRYKIIEKRQSVAFWCNPISGHATLYWYQQILGQGPKLLIQFQNNGVVDDSQLPKDRFSAERLKGVDSTLKIQPAKLEDSAVYLCASSFFRTNSYEQYFGPGTRLTVT.

V usage is TRBV27 and J usage is TRBJ1-1, with D possibly matching TRBD1 (6 bases). The CDR3 length is 16 residues. Germline CDR1 MNHEY, CDR2 SMNVEV (reference sequence). The V gene lost 5 bases and the J gene lost 1 base, with 17 bases spanning the gap. The CDR3 is CASSQEGVGENTEAFF. The CDR3 region has the DNA TGTGCCAGCAGTCAGGAGGGGGTGGGGGAGAACACTGAAGCTTTCTTT.

The gene calls are TRBV30 and TRBJ2-2; D is uncertain. Germline loops: CDR1 GTSNPN, CDR2 SVGIG (reference sequence). The CDR3 spans 12 residues. The V end lost 5 bases, the J end lost 1 base, and 5 bases lay between the germline ends. CDR3 bases: TGTGCCTGGCGAAGGAACACCGGGGAGCTGTTTTTT. The encoded protein is CAWRRNTGELFF.

This clone has only a few counts. This chain links TRBV7-2 with TRBJ2-7, with D possibly TRBD2 on 5 matching bases. V gave up 5 bases and J gave up 4 bases, with 6 bases separating them. The CDR3 loop spans 11 amino acids. Germline CDR1 is SGHTA and CDR2 is FQGNSA. The CDR3 is CASSRGYEQYF. CDR3 nucleotides: TGTGCCAGCAGCCGCGGGTACGAGCAGTACTTC.

The genes are TRBV6-5 and TRBJ1-1; 9 bases fit TRBD1. V dropped 7 bases and J dropped 1; count of bases not matched to a gene: 7. CDR1 is MNHEY and CDR2 is SVGAGI in the germline V gene. CDR3 length: 15 amino acids. CDR3 bases: TGTGCCAGCAAACTTACAGGGGGCTGGAACACTGAAGCTTTCTTT. It specifies CASKLTGGWNTEAFF.

This sequence joins TRBV27 and TRBJ2-2; tentatively, D is TRBD2 (6 bases). The CDR3 consists of 13 residues. Germline V gene sequence: CDR1 MNHEY, CDR2 SMNVEV (reference sequence). Trimming took 8 bases from V and 1 from J, leaving 8 bases between them. The CDR3 spells CASFSGNTGELFF. CDR3 DNA: TGTGCCAGCTTTAGCGGGAACACCGGGGAGCTGTTTTTT.

This chain links TRBV11-1 with TRBJ2-1, with D unclear. The CDR3 runs 17 residues. The germline gives CDR1 SGHAT, CDR2 FQDESV (reference sequence). The germline V and J ends were trimmed by 4 bases and 0 bases, with 16 bases remaining between them. The CDR3 here is CASSSVGRSGSYNEQFF. The CDR3 coding sequence is TGTGCCAGCAGCTCTGTGGGCAGGTCAGGCTCCTACAATGAGCAGTTCTTC.

V usage is TRBV6-1 and J usage is TRBJ1-5; D unclear. The germline V gene has CDR1 MNHNS and CDR2 SASEGT. V gave up 8 bases and J gave up 0 bases, with 14 bases separating them. This CDR3 contains 15 residues. The CDR3, as DNA: TGTGCCAGCGTGGGCCGGGAATATAGCAATCAGCCCCAGCATTTT. Translation gives CASVGREYSNQPQHF.

This chain links TRBV6-1 with TRBJ1-1; D is possibly TRBD1 (6 bases). The V gene's germline CDR1 is MNHNS and CDR2 SASEGT. Trimming shortened V by 8 bases and J by 4 bases, and 14 bases separated the two germline ends. The CDR3 spans 13 residues. The CDR3 coding sequence is TGTGCCAGCGGGCCAGGGGAACGCACTGAAGCTTTCTTT. Translation gives CASGPGERTEAFF.

This clone was seen just once. The V call is TRBV5-4, the J call TRBJ2-3; 7 bases map to TRBD1. The CDR3 runs 17 residues. CDR1 is SGHNT and CDR2 is YYREEE in the germline V gene (reference sequence). The trim removed 2 bases at V and 0 bases at J, leaving 9 bases unmatched. The CDR3 DNA follows: TGTGCCAGCAGCTTTCCCCGAGGGGGCCCGAGCACAGATACGCAGTATTTT. This gives the protein CASSFPRGGPSTDTQYF.

The chain couples TRBV7-2 to TRBJ2-2; 14 nucleotides agree with TRBD2. Germline CDR1 is SGHTA and CDR2 is FQGNSA. J was trimmed by 6 bases and V by 5 bases; bases with no gene match: 5. The CDR3 length is 16 residues. In DNA, the CDR3 is TGTGCCAGCAGCGGACTAGCGGGAGGAAGGGCCGGGGAGCTGTTTTTT. Translating gives CASSGLAGGRAGELFF.

V gene TRBV11-2 combines with J gene TRBJ2-7; no clear D. Germline V gene lookup returns CDR1 SGHAT and CDR2 FQNNGV. The CDR3 covers 13 residues. V dropped 2 bases and J dropped 2 bases, with 7 bases sitting between them. This CDR3 reads CASSLSGPYEQYF. CDR3 in DNA: TGTGCCAGCAGCTTAAGTGGTCCCTACGAGCAGTACTTC.

This clone was observed once. The chain combines TRBV29-1 with TRBJ2-5, with TRBD1 matching 12 bases. CDR3 length equals 15 residues. Germline V gene data show CDR1 as SQVTM and CDR2 as ANQGSEA. J gave up 5 bases and V 7 bases, and 11 bases lay outside the gene matches. The CDR3 bases are TGCAGCGCCCGAGGTTGGGACAGGGGGCCTGAGACCCAGTACTTC. This gives the protein CSARGWDRGPETQYF.

The CDR3 DNA is TGTGCCAGCAGCAGCAGGGGACAGGGAAAGACCCACGAGCAGTACTTC. Protein sequence: CASSSRGQGKTHEQYF. The V and J genes are TRBV21-1 and TRBJ2-7; the D call in the table, TRBD1, was not verified against the DNA. TRBV21-1 is a pseudogene locus. This CDR3 spans 16 amino acids.

V and J are TRBV27 and TRBJ1-1; the match to TRBD1 covers 7 bases. V trimming: 11 bases; J trimming: 0 bases; junction bases outside the gene matches: 3. The CDR3 is 12 amino acids. Germline CDR1 reads MNHEY; CDR2 reads SMNVEV (reference sequence). The CDR3 nucleotides read TGTGCCGCAGGGGGAGTGAACACTGAAGCTTTCTTT. This encodes CAAGGVNTEAFF.

The rearrangement uses TRBV7-9 and TRBJ2-3, with D maybe TRBD2 (6 bases). V was cut by 3 bases and J by 2 bases, with 12 bases left in between. The germline V gene encodes CDR1 SEHNR and CDR2 FQNEAQ (reference sequence). The CDR3 has 15 amino acids. The CDR3 reads CASSFWRDSTDTQYF. The DNA of the CDR3 is TGTGCCAGCAGCTTTTGGCGGGACTCCACAGATACGCAGTATTTT.

V usage is TRBV18 and J usage is TRBJ1-3; no firm D call. Germline V CDR1 and CDR2: KGHSH, LQKENI. The CDR3 contains 14 residues. The V end lost 3 bases, the J end lost 4 bases, and 10 bases lay between the germline ends. The CDR3 nucleotides read TGTGCCAGCTCACCCGGGGTGTCGGGAAACACCATATATTTT. This encodes CASSPGVSGNTIYF.

This rearrangement joins TRBV7-9 to TRBJ1-1; no firm D call. Germline V gives CDR1 SEHNR, CDR2 FQNEAQ (reference sequence). With 11 bases removed from V and 1 base from J, the gap between germline ends came to 8 bases. This CDR3 is built from 11 residues. Here the CDR3 DNA reads TGTGCCGGGTCCAAGAACACTGAAGCTTTCTTT. Translation gives CAGSKNTEAFF.

The V call is TRBV27, the J call TRBJ2-5; TRBD1 aligns across 8 bases. Germline values: CDR1 MNHEY, CDR2 SMNVEV (reference sequence). J lost 4 bases, V lost 5 bases, and 9 bases had no gene match. CDR3 length: 15 residues. CDR3 in amino acids: CASSQPGQAIETQYF. The CDR3 DNA is TGTGCCAGCAGTCAACCGGGACAGGCGATAGAGACCCAGTACTTC.

V is TRBV9 and J is TRBJ2-5; 11 bases match TRBD1. The CDR3 runs to 15 residues. V shed 1 base, J shed 5 bases, and the junction held 4 bases outside the gene matches. Germline-derived CDR1 and CDR2 are SGDLS and YYNGEE. This CDR3 is CASSVSGQGAETQYF. The CDR3 nucleotides read TGTGCCAGCAGCGTATCTGGACAGGGGGCCGAGACCCAGTACTTC.